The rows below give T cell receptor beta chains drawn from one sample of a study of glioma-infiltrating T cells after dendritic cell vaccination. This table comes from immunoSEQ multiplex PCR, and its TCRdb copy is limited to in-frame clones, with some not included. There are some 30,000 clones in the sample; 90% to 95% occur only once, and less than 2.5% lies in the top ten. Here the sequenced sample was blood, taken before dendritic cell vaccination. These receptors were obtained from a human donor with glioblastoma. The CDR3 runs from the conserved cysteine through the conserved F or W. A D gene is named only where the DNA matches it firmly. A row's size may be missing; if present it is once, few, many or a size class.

cdr3_nt: TGTGCCAGCAGTTACGTAGATGGCTACACCTTC
cdr3_aa: CASSYVDGYTF
d_call: .
j_call: TRBJ1-2
clone_size: once
v_call: TRBV6-6

cdr3_nt: TGTGCCAGCAGCCCCCGCCAGGCCCCGAGTTCACCCCTCCACTTT
cdr3_aa: CASSPRQAPSSPLHF
d_call: .
j_call: TRBJ1-6
clone_size: .
v_call: TRBV7-9

cdr3_nt: TGTGCCAGTAGTGACCAGGCGACCAATCAGCCCCAGCATTTT
cdr3_aa: CASSDQATNQPQHF
d_call: .
j_call: TRBJ1-5
clone_size: .
v_call: TRBV19

cdr3_nt: TGTGCCAGCAGCCTCCGGGACACGAGCTACGAGCAGTACTTC
cdr3_aa: CASSLRDTSYEQYF
d_call: .
j_call: TRBJ2-7
clone_size: .
v_call: TRBV5-4

cdr3_nt: TGCGCCAGCAGCCCCCTTTTTCTAGCGGGGGACAACAATGAGCAGTTCTTC
cdr3_aa: CASSPLFLAGDNNEQFF
d_call: TRBD2
j_call: TRBJ2-1
clone_size: once
v_call: TRBV4-1

cdr3_nt: TGTGCCAGCATTGAGTGGCGGGGGGGCGGTACCGGGGAGCTGTTTTTT
cdr3_aa: CASIEWRGGGTGELFF
d_call: TRBD2
j_call: TRBJ2-2
clone_size: .
v_call: TRBV28

cdr3_nt: TGTGCCAGTAGTATAGGTCAGGACTATGGCTACACCTTC
cdr3_aa: CASSIGQDYGYTF
d_call: .
j_call: TRBJ1-2
clone_size: .
v_call: TRBV19

cdr3_nt: TGTGCCATCAGTGGCGAGGGCTGGAACACTGAAGCTTTCTTT
cdr3_aa: CAISGEGWNTEAFF
d_call: .
j_call: TRBJ1-1
clone_size: few
v_call: TRBV10-3

cdr3_nt: TGCGCCAGCAGCTTTATACCGGGACAGGGGCATTCCGGCTATGGCTACACCTTC
cdr3_aa: CASSFIPGQGHSGYGYTF
d_call: TRBD1
j_call: TRBJ1-2
clone_size: .
v_call: TRBV5-1

cdr3_nt: TGCAGCGTTGTCGTCAGTGCCTCAACTAATGAAAAACTGTTTTTT
cdr3_aa: CSVVVSASTNEKLFF
d_call: .
j_call: TRBJ1-4
clone_size: once
v_call: TRBV29-1

cdr3_nt: TGCGCCAGCAGCCAAGATCCGGGACTACGGTTGGAGCAGTACTTC
cdr3_aa: CASSQDPGLRLEQYF
d_call: TRBD2
j_call: TRBJ2-7
clone_size: few
v_call: TRBV4-1

cdr3_nt: TGTGCCAGCAGTGACGAAGCGGGGAGCTACAATGAGCAGTTCTTC
cdr3_aa: CASSDEAGSYNEQFF
d_call: TRBD2
j_call: TRBJ2-1
clone_size: .
v_call: TRBV6-4

cdr3_nt: TGTGCCAGCAGGAGTACTAGCGGGGGAGCGGATACGCAGTATTTT
cdr3_aa: CASRSTSGGADTQYF
d_call: TRBD2
j_call: TRBJ2-3
clone_size: .
v_call: TRBV6-4

cdr3_nt: TGTGCCAGCAGCACAGGTTACTCTGGAAACACCATATATTTT
cdr3_aa: CASSTGYSGNTIYF
d_call: .
j_call: TRBJ1-3
clone_size: .
v_call: TRBV11-2

cdr3_nt: TGTGCCACCAGCAGAGTGGGCCAGCCCCAGCATTTT
cdr3_aa: CATSRVGQPQHF
d_call: .
j_call: TRBJ1-5
clone_size: .
v_call: TRBV15

cdr3_nt: TGTGCCAGCCTCACGGGTAATTCACCCCTCCACTTT
cdr3_aa: CASLTGNSPLHF
d_call: .
j_call: TRBJ1-6
clone_size: .
v_call: TRBV6-5

cdr3_nt: TGTGCCAGCTCACTGAGGACACCTGGATACTCCTACGAGCAGTACTTC
cdr3_aa: CASSLRTPGYSYEQYF
d_call: .
j_call: TRBJ2-7
clone_size: .
v_call: TRBV18

cdr3_nt: TGTGCCAGTAGTATCGCGGTCCAGGGCACCGGGGAGCTGTTTTTT
cdr3_aa: CASSIAVQGTGELFF
d_call: .
j_call: TRBJ2-2
clone_size: .
v_call: TRBV19

cdr3_nt: TGCGCCAGCAGCCAAGTGGCAGGGCCTAATGAAAAACTGTTTTTT
cdr3_aa: CASSQVAGPNEKLFF
d_call: .
j_call: TRBJ1-4
clone_size: .
v_call: TRBV4-1

cdr3_nt: TGTGCCAGCACCCGACAGGGACTCACTGAAGCTTTCTTT
cdr3_aa: CASTRQGLTEAFF
d_call: TRBD1
j_call: TRBJ1-1
clone_size: .
v_call: TRBV6-5

cdr3_nt: TGCGCCAGCAGTGAGTCGGGCAGCTACGAGCAGTACTTC
cdr3_aa: CASSESGSYEQYF
d_call: .
j_call: TRBJ2-7
clone_size: .
v_call: TRBV10-1

cdr3_nt: TGTGCCAGCAGCCAAAGGGGAGGGAACACTGAAGCTTTCTTT
cdr3_aa: CASSQRGGNTEAFF
d_call: .
j_call: TRBJ1-1
clone_size: few
v_call: TRBV14

cdr3_nt: TGTGCCAGCAGTGCGGGGGGAGAGACCCAGTACTTC
cdr3_aa: CASSAGGETQYF
d_call: TRBD2
j_call: TRBJ2-5
clone_size: .
v_call: TRBV6-1

cdr3_nt: TGTGCCAGCAGCTCCGGAGTTGGGGGGTGGGAGCAGTACTTC
cdr3_aa: CASSSGVGGWEQYF
d_call: .
j_call: TRBJ2-7
clone_size: .
v_call: TRBV11-2

cdr3_nt: TGTGCCATCAGGGGGACAGGGGTAGACGAGCAGTACTTC
cdr3_aa: CAIRGTGVDEQYF
d_call: TRBD1
j_call: TRBJ2-7
clone_size: .
v_call: TRBV10-3

cdr3_nt: TGTGCCAGCAGTTACTCGATTCAGGTGGGAGATACGCAGTATTTT
cdr3_aa: CASSYSIQVGDTQYF
d_call: .
j_call: TRBJ2-3
clone_size: .
v_call: TRBV6-5

cdr3_nt: TGTGCCAGCAGTTTATCCCCTTATTCACCCCTCCACTTT
cdr3_aa: CASSLSPYSPLHF
d_call: .
j_call: TRBJ1-6
clone_size: .
v_call: TRBV27

cdr3_nt: TGCGCCAGCAGCTTGGTTGGCCTGGGGAGGGAGACCCAGTACTTC
cdr3_aa: CASSLVGLGRETQYF
d_call: .
j_call: TRBJ2-5
clone_size: .
v_call: TRBV5-1

cdr3_nt: TGCGCCAGCAGCTTGGTGGGGGCCGGGCCAGATACGCAGTATTTT
cdr3_aa: CASSLVGAGPDTQYF
d_call: .
j_call: TRBJ2-3
clone_size: .
v_call: TRBV5-1

cdr3_nt: TGTGCCAGCAGCCCGGGGCGGGAGAATGAAAAACTGTTTTTT
cdr3_aa: CASSPGRENEKLFF
d_call: .
j_call: TRBJ1-4
clone_size: .
v_call: TRBV11-2

cdr3_nt: TGTGCCTGTGGGACTTCCTGGTTCGGGGAGCTGTTTTTT
cdr3_aa: CACGTSWFGELFF
d_call: .
j_call: TRBJ2-2
clone_size: .
v_call: TRBV6-5

cdr3_nt: TGCGCCAGCAGTGACAATATTGCCCCGAGCACCGGGGAGCTGTTTTTT
cdr3_aa: CASSDNIAPSTGELFF
d_call: .
j_call: TRBJ2-2
clone_size: .
v_call: TRBV5-1

cdr3_nt: TGTGCCAGCAGCCAAGATCGACTAGCGGGGACGGGCGAGACCCAGTACTTC
cdr3_aa: CASSQDRLAGTGETQYF
d_call: TRBD2
j_call: TRBJ2-5
clone_size: .
v_call: TRBV4-2

cdr3_nt: TGTGCCAGCAGAAATAGCGGGGGAACCGGGGAGCTGTTTTTT
cdr3_aa: CASRNSGGTGELFF
d_call: TRBD2
j_call: TRBJ2-2
clone_size: .
v_call: TRBV14

cdr3_nt: TGTGCCAGCAGCCCTGGCGCTAGCGGGGCCGAGGAGCAGTTCTTC
cdr3_aa: CASSPGASGAEEQFF
d_call: TRBD2
j_call: TRBJ2-1
clone_size: .
v_call: TRBV5-4

cdr3_nt: TGTGCCAGCTCCCTAACACCACAGGTAGAGACCCAGTACTTC
cdr3_aa: CASSLTPQVETQYF
d_call: .
j_call: TRBJ2-5
clone_size: .
v_call: TRBV18

cdr3_nt: TGTGCCATCAGTGAGGGCAGGGGGACAGTGGATACGCAGTATTTT
cdr3_aa: CAISEGRGTVDTQYF
d_call: TRBD1
j_call: TRBJ2-3
clone_size: .
v_call: TRBV10-3

cdr3_nt: TGTGCCAGCAGAGACAGGGGCCTTAGGAGTGGCTACACCTTC
cdr3_aa: CASRDRGLRSGYTF
d_call: TRBD1
j_call: TRBJ1-2
clone_size: .
v_call: TRBV25-1

cdr3_nt: TGTGCCAGCAGTTACGAGGCGGCTCGAGGACCCCTCCACTTT
cdr3_aa: CASSYEAARGPLHF
d_call: .
j_call: TRBJ1-6
clone_size: .
v_call: TRBV6-5

cdr3_nt: TGTGCCAGCAGTTTATCCCAGGGGGGTCCGTTGAGGGAAAAACTGTTTTTT
cdr3_aa: CASSLSQGGPLREKLFF
d_call: TRBD1
j_call: TRBJ1-4
clone_size: .
v_call: TRBV27

cdr3_nt: TGCGCCAGCAGTGATCCCGGGACTAGCGGGGGGGCCCAACCCTACGAGCAGTACTTC
cdr3_aa: CASSDPGTSGGAQPYEQYF
d_call: TRBD2
j_call: TRBJ2-7
clone_size: once
v_call: TRBV10-2

cdr3_nt: TGTGCCACCAGCGGGCCTAGCACAGATACGCAGTATTTT
cdr3_aa: CATSGPSTDTQYF
d_call: .
j_call: TRBJ2-3
clone_size: .
v_call: TRBV15

cdr3_nt: TGTGCCAGCAGATTCACAGGGGCCACCGGGGAGCTGTTTTTT
cdr3_aa: CASRFTGATGELFF
d_call: TRBD1
j_call: TRBJ2-2
clone_size: .
v_call: TRBV7-8

cdr3_nt: TGTGCCACCAGCCCGGGGGGCTATCAGCCCCAGCATTTT
cdr3_aa: CATSPGGYQPQHF
d_call: .
j_call: TRBJ1-5
clone_size: .
v_call: TRBV15

cdr3_nt: TGTGCCAGCAGTTCCCATCCTACTAGCGGGGGCCGGGAGACCCAGTACTTC
cdr3_aa: CASSSHPTSGGRETQYF
d_call: TRBD2
j_call: TRBJ2-5
clone_size: .
v_call: TRBV5-8

cdr3_nt: TGTGCCAGCACGGGGGGGCGAAACACTGAAGCTTTCTTT
cdr3_aa: CASTGGRNTEAFF
d_call: .
j_call: TRBJ1-1
clone_size: .
v_call: TRBV6-1

cdr3_nt: TGCGCCAGCAATACCGGGACAGTAGCCTACGAGCAGTACTTC
cdr3_aa: CASNTGTVAYEQYF
d_call: TRBD1
j_call: TRBJ2-7
clone_size: .
v_call: TRBV4-1

cdr3_nt: TGTGCCAGTAGTCTATCTAGGCGGGGCTCAGATACGCAGTATTTT
cdr3_aa: CASSLSRRGSDTQYF
d_call: .
j_call: TRBJ2-3
clone_size: .
v_call: TRBV19

cdr3_nt: TGCGCCAGCACAGAGTCCCTAGCGGCTAATGAGCAGTTCTTC
cdr3_aa: CASTESLAANEQFF
d_call: TRBD2
j_call: TRBJ2-1
clone_size: .
v_call: TRBV5-1